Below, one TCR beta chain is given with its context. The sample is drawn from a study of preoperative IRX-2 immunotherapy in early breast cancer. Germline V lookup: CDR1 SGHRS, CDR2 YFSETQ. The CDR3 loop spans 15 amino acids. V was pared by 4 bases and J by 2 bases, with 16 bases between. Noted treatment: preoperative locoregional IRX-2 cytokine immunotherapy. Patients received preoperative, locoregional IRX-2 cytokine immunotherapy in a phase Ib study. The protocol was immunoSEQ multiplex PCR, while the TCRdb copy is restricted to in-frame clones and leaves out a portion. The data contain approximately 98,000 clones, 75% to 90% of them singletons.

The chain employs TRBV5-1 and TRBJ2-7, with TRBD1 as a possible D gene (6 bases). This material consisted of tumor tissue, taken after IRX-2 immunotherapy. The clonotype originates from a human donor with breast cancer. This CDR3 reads CASSHNRAPTYEQYF. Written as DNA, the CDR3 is TGCGCCAGCAGCCACAACAGGGCTCCAACCTACGAGCAGTACTTC.